Each of the 22 T cell receptor beta chains below was sequenced from the same sample in a study of control samples from healthy donors and cancer patients. Assay: immunoSEQ multiplex PCR; the TCRdb copy retains only in-frame clones and omits some. There are some 110,000 clones in the sample; 70% to 90% occur only once, and approximately 2.3% lies in the top ten. Sequencing was done on a sample of blood. The source of these receptors is a woman between 70 and 85 years old in good health.

The chain carries TRBV9 and TRBJ1-2, with D maybe TRBD1 (6 bases). Germline V lookup: CDR1 SGDLS, CDR2 YYNGEE. The CDR3 contains 14 residues. V gave up 3 bases and J gave up 5 bases, with 14 bases separating them. CDR3 DNA sequence: TGTGCCAGCAGCGAGGGGGGAGGGGATTATGGCTACACCTTC. Translating it yields CASSEGGGDYGYTF.

As regards this clone: One end of the junction fails to match germline, which may point to a read error. The CDR3 is CASSFSLQEHF. Written as DNA, the CDR3 is TGTGCCAGCAGTTTTTCTCTTCAGGAACACTTT. The chain joins TRBV12-3 or TRBV12-4 to TRBJ1-1; D gene ambiguous. This CDR3 has 11 residues.

Only a few counts were recorded for this clone. The chain links TRBV5-1 to TRBJ2-2; D not resolved. CDR1 and CDR2 (germline): SGHRS, YFSETQ. The CDR3 loop spans 14 amino acids. Trimming removed 0 bases at V and 7 bases at J, with 10 bases between. The CDR3 protein is CASSLGRRDGELFF. CDR3 bases: TGCGCCAGCAGCTTGGGTCGTAGGGACGGGGAGCTGTTTTTT.

The rearrangement joins TRBV1 to TRBJ2-2; the DNA was not compared with TRBD1, the D call given in the table. TRBV1 is labeled a pseudogene. CDR3 length equals 18 residues. CDR3 residues: CTSSQLDRGERATGELFF. The CDR3 DNA reads TGCACCAGCAGCCAACTGGACAGGGGAGAACGGGCCACCGGGGAGCTGTTTTTT.

The CDR3 reads CASSPPGGNTGELFF. The CDR3 region has the DNA TGTGCCAGCAGCCCCCCCGGGGGGAACACCGGGGAGCTGTTTTTT. The chain uses TRBV7-3 and TRBJ2-2; possibly TRBD2 for D (6 bases). Germline V gene lookup returns CDR1 SGHTA and CDR2 FQGTGA. The CDR3 has 15 residues. Trimming left V 5 bases short and J 1 base short, with 11 bases between.

This clone was found a few times. The gene calls are TRBV4-2 and TRBJ1-5; 11 bases align to TRBD1. Per the germline V gene, CDR1 is LGHNA and CDR2 is YNFKEQ. The CDR3 length is 16 residues. The V segment lost 3 bases and the J segment 2 bases; nucleotides outside the gene matches: 3. The CDR3 is CASSHWDRGGNQPQHF. CDR3 in DNA: TGTGCCAGCAGCCACTGGGACAGGGGGGGCAATCAGCCCCAGCATTTT.

The rearrangement joins TRBV18 to TRBJ1-3; D is undetermined. This CDR3 is 16 amino acids long. Trimming removed 3 bases at V and 2 bases at J, with 14 bases between. Germline loops: CDR1 KGHSH, CDR2 LQKENI. This CDR3 reads CASSPRQEPPGNTIYF. CDR3 coding DNA: TGTGCCAGCTCACCGAGACAAGAACCTCCTGGAAACACCATATATTTT.

V usage is TRBV4-1 and J usage is TRBJ2-3; 9 bases line up with TRBD2. Germline assignment: CDR1 MGHRA and CDR2 YSYEKL. J lost 6 bases, V lost 0 bases, and 10 bases had no gene match. The CDR3 is 17 residues long. DNA of the CDR3: TGCGCCAGCAGCCAAGACGGGGGCGGGGGGGCCTTGGATACGCAGTATTTT. Amino acids: CASSQDGGGGALDTQYF.

The V and J genes are TRBV6-2 or TRBV6-3 and TRBJ2-1; no firm D call. Germline V lookup: CDR1 MNHEY, CDR2 SVGEGT. V gave up 1 base and J gave up 0 bases, with 10 bases separating them. The CDR3 has 16 residues. The CDR3 nucleotides read TGTGCCAGCAGTTACTTCGGGTCCAGCTCCTACAATGAGCAGTTCTTC. It specifies CASSYFGSSSYNEQFF.

The chain couples TRBV6-2 or TRBV6-3 to TRBJ1-6, with D maybe TRBD1 (6 bases). The ends were cut back, 2 bases at V and 7 bases at J, with 15 bases in the middle. Germline V gene data show CDR1 as MNHEY and CDR2 as SVGEGT. This CDR3 region has 16 residues. CDR3 nucleotides: TGTGCCAGCAGTTACCGACCTACAGGGTCCAATTCACCCCTCCACTTT. Its translation: CASSYRPTGSNSPLHF.

This clone was recorded once. This chain connects TRBV5-1 to TRBJ1-2; 10 bases are a match to TRBD1. With 3 bases clipped from V and 6 bases from J, the junction kept 5 bases outside the gene matches. The CDR3 runs to 14 residues. CDR1 SGHRS and CDR2 YFSETQ come from the germline V gene. Here the CDR3 DNA reads TGCGCCAGCAGCTCCGGGACAGGGGTCGATGGCTACACCTTC. Protein product: CASSSGTGVDGYTF.

V is TRBV12-3 or TRBV12-4 and J is TRBJ2-5; D not resolved. CDR3 length: 12 amino acids. V gave up 6 bases and J gave up 5 bases, with 10 bases separating them. The CDR3 coding sequence is TGTGCCAGCAGCGATGTCGGGGAGACCCAGTACTTC. The encoded protein is CASSDVGETQYF.

The V call is TRBV27, the J call TRBJ2-6, with unresolved D. Germline CDR1 MNHEY, CDR2 SMNVEV (reference sequence). V lost 7 bases and J lost 1, with 14 bases in between. This CDR3 spans 16 amino acids. Here the CDR3 reads CASTKVLGSGANVLTF. For the CDR3, the DNA is TGTGCCAGCACTAAAGTTTTGGGGTCTGGGGCCAACGTCCTGACTTTC.

The chain carries TRBV12-3 or TRBV12-4 and TRBJ1-5; D not certain. The V and J ends lost 2 bases and 7 bases respectively, with 9 bases between them. This CDR3 comprises 13 residues. CDR3 region: CASSLIVVQPQHF. The DNA for the CDR3 is TGTGCCAGCAGTTTAATCGTGGTGCAGCCCCAGCATTTT.

This clone occurred once. The chain links TRBV12-3 or TRBV12-4 to TRBJ1-1; unclear D gene. The CDR3 sequence is 12 residues long. Trimming took 4 bases from V and 6 from J, leaving 9 bases between them. The CDR3: CASSWVGPEAFF. In DNA form, the CDR3 reads TGTGCCAGCAGTTGGGTAGGCCCTGAAGCTTTCTTT.

The chain couples TRBV5-6 to TRBJ2-7; D gene ambiguous. The CDR3 consists of 15 residues. V shed 1 base and J shed 7 bases, with 18 bases lying between them. The germline CDR1 and CDR2 sequences are SGHDT and YYEEEE. CDR3 sequence: CASSLIRRDNREQYF. As DNA, the CDR3 is TGTGCCAGCAGCTTGATCAGACGCGACAATCGGGAGCAGTACTTC.

The rearrangement links TRBV12-5 to TRBJ1-1; 7 nucleotides line up with TRBD1. The V and J ends lost 2 bases and 5 bases, in that order; junction bases with no gene match: 5. This CDR3 contains 14 residues. Germline CDR1 and CDR2: LGHNT and FRNRAP. The CDR3 loop reads CASGLNRGVTEAFF. CDR3 DNA sequence: TGTGCTAGTGGTTTGAACAGGGGTGTAACTGAAGCTTTCTTT.

The chain employs TRBV21-1 and TRBJ2-7; TRBD1, as called in the table, went unchecked against the DNA. TRBV21-1 is designated a pseudogene. This CDR3 is built from 17 residues. The CDR3 nucleotides read TGTGCCAGCAGCAAACTCCGTCGACAACAATATTACTACGAGCAGTACTTC. Translating it yields CASSKLRRQQYYYEQYF.

This clone showed up just a few times. This sequence joins TRBV7-9 and TRBJ2-1, with D perhaps TRBD1 (6 bases). CDR1 is SEHNR and CDR2 is FQNEAQ in the germline V gene (reference sequence). This CDR3 is 11 amino acids long. V was cut by 6 bases and J by 15 bases, with 15 bases left in between. The CDR3 DNA follows: TGTGCCAGCAGTCAGGGGAAGGTTGGGTTCTTC. This gives the protein CASSQGKVGFF.

The chain joins TRBV7-9 to TRBJ2-3; the D call may be TRBD1 or TRBD2 (5 bases each). The germline gives CDR1 SEHNR, CDR2 FQNEAQ (reference sequence). This CDR3 has 13 amino acids. The germline V and J ends were trimmed by 5 bases and 4 bases, with 10 bases remaining between them. This chain's CDR3 is CASSPRGPDTQYF. The CDR3 DNA is TGTGCCAGCAGCCCTCGGGGACCAGATACGCAGTATTTT.

The V call is TRBV11-2, the J call TRBJ1-4, with D uncertain. V was trimmed by 1 base and J by 6 bases, leaving 9 bases between them. Germline CDR1 reads SGHAT; CDR2 reads FQNNGV. The CDR3 is 14 amino acids. The CDR3 DNA is TGTGCCAGCAGCTTAGGCTCTGCGGATGAAAAACTGTTTTTT. Amino acid sequence: CASSLGSADEKLFF.

This sequence joins TRBV4-2 and TRBJ2-5; 10 bases align to TRBD2. The J segment lost 2 bases and the V segment lost 1 base, leaving 4 bases of the junction unmatched. The CDR3 runs to 16 residues. The germline V gene has CDR1 LGHNA and CDR2 YNFKEQ. CDR3 DNA: TGTGCCAGCAGCCAAGGCAGTAGCGGGGGGCAAGAGACCCAGTACTTC. Its protein is CASSQGSSGGQETQYF.